What follows are 26 T cell receptor beta chains derived from one specimen sequenced in a study of shared clonotypes between healthy human individuals. Sequencing used immunoSEQ multiplex PCR; TCRdb keeps in-frame clones, though not all of them. The sample contains some 1,100,000 clones, roughly 74% of which appear only once. The material sequenced was memory CD4+ T cells from PBMCs. Subset noted: CD45RA-negative fraction. Source of these receptors: a man between 18 and 35 years old in good health. Some clones in this sample may be carry-over from other donors' samples.

The chain recombines TRBV23-1 with TRBJ2-5, with D possibly TRBD2 on 5 matching bases. TRBV23-1 falls under the ORF class, with uncertain function. V was clipped by 0 bases and J by 9 bases, with 17 bases between them. The CDR3 sequence is 15 residues long. In DNA, the CDR3 is TGCGCCAGCAGTCAATCCCCCGGGGTTGTGTGTCCCCAGTACTTC. Encoded protein: CASSQSPGVVCPQYF.

J is TRBJ2-6 and V is TRBV5-5; D is undetermined. CDR1 SGHKS and CDR2 YYEKEE come from the germline V gene (reference sequence). The CDR3 sequence is 15 residues long. V shed 4 bases and J shed 4 bases, with 12 bases lying between them. In DNA, the CDR3 is TGTGCCAGCAGCCTTGTGGGTTCAGGGGCCAACGTCCTGACTTTC. The encoded protein is CASSLVGSGANVLTF. The complete variable domain, with remaining parts taken from reference TRBV5-5 and TRBJ2-6, reads DAGVTQSPTHLIKTRGQQVTLRCSPISGHKSVSWYQQVLGQGPQFIFQYYEKEERGRGNFPDRFSARQFPNYSSELNVNALLLGDSALYLCASSLVGSGANVLTFGAGSRLTVL.

V gene TRBV11-2 combines with J gene TRBJ2-7; TRBD2 matches at 8 bases. V gave up 1 base and J gave up 3 bases; unmatched junction bases: 2. The CDR3 totals 14 residues. Germline CDR1 is SGHAT and CDR2 is FQNNGV. CDR3: CASSLGTSGYEQYF. In DNA form, the CDR3 reads TGTGCCAGCAGCTTAGGCACTAGCGGCTACGAGCAGTACTTC.

J is TRBJ2-2 and V is TRBV7-8, with a tentative D call TRBD2 (6 bases). CDR1 and CDR2 (germline): SGHVS, FQNEAQ. Deletions cut 2 bases from V and 0 bases from J, with 16 bases between. This CDR3 spans 18 amino acids. CDR3 amino acids: CASSLSVSGLTNTGELFF. CDR3 nucleotides: TGTGCCAGCAGCTTATCTGTCAGCGGGTTGACGAACACCGGGGAGCTGTTTTTT.

The chain carries TRBV28 and TRBJ2-7; 7 bases fit TRBD1. CDR3 length: 11 residues. Germline V gene lookup returns CDR1 MDHEN and CDR2 SYDVKM. Trimming took 4 bases from V and 7 from J; bases not matched to a gene: 1. CDR3 sequence: CASSSGQEQYF. The DNA for the CDR3 is TGTGCCAGCAGTTCGGGACAGGAGCAGTACTTC.

The table lists this clone with a count of one. The rearrangement links TRBV7-2 to TRBJ2-1; a weak D match, TRBD2 (6 bases). The germline V and J ends were trimmed by 5 bases and 5 bases, with 16 bases remaining between them. Germline CDR1 and CDR2: SGHTA and FQGNSA. CDR3 size: 15 residues. CDR3 residues: CASSRVGGRNNEQFF. CDR3 nucleotides: TGTGCCAGCAGCCGCGTGGGGGGTCGAAACAATGAGCAGTTCTTC.

The CDR3: CSVRDTSYEQYF. The CDR3 coding sequence is TGCAGCGTCCGGGACACGTCCTACGAGCAGTACTTC. The V and J genes are TRBV29-1 and TRBJ2-7, with a weak D call TRBD1 (6 bases). There are 12 residues in the CDR3. CDR1 is SQVTM and CDR2 is ANQGSEA in the germline V gene. The V end lost 6 bases, the J end lost 1 base, and 10 bases lay between the germline ends.

This chain links TRBV6-1 with TRBJ1-5, with a possible D match to TRBD1 (6 bases). This CDR3 comprises 13 residues. CDR1 is MNHNS, CDR2 SASEGT, per germline. V lost 8 bases, J lost 6 bases, and 14 bases lay in between. The CDR3 reads CASRGGAGQPQHF. The CDR3 bases are TGTGCCAGCCGAGGGGGGGCAGGTCAGCCCCAGCATTTT.

Details on this clone: Other DNA sequences in this sample translate to the same CDR3. The gene calls are TRBV18 and TRBJ2-6; 8 bases are a match to TRBD1. The germline V gene has CDR1 KGHSH and CDR2 LQKENI. V lost 3 bases and J lost 0; bases outside the gene matches: 10. CDR3 length: 19 residues. CDR3 nucleotides: TGTGCCAGCTCACCGTTCCCCGGGACAGGAGCCTCTGGGGCCAACGTCCTGACTTTC. Protein sequence: CASSPFPGTGASGANVLTF.

This chain connects TRBV4-1 to TRBJ2-4; 7 bases are shared with TRBD2. The CDR3 has 18 residues. V shed 2 bases and J 2 bases; nucleotides not matched to a gene: 12. Germline V gene sequence: CDR1 MGHRA, CDR2 YSYEKL. As DNA, the CDR3 is TGCGCCAGCAGCCAAAAAGGCGGGGAGGGAACAACCAAAAACATTCAGTACTTC. Its protein product is CASSQKGGEGTTKNIQYF.

This CDR3 is CASSPFGGTGEQYF. The CDR3 nucleotides are TGTGCCAGCAGCCCGTTCGGGGGTACTGGCGAGCAGTACTTC. The chain is built from TRBV7-3 and TRBJ2-7, with a possible D match to TRBD2 (6 bases). The CDR3 is 14 amino acids. Germline lookup yields CDR1 SGHTA and CDR2 FQGTGA. V was clipped by 5 bases and J by 6 bases, with 17 bases between them.

CDR3 protein: CASSFSGHINQPQHF. CDR3 DNA sequence: TGTGCCAGCAGTTTTTCAGGACACATAAATCAGCCCCAGCATTTT. V and J are TRBV28 and TRBJ1-5; D may be TRBD1 (5 bases). CDR3 length: 15 residues. The germline gives CDR1 MDHEN, CDR2 SYDVKM. V gave up 3 bases and J gave up 4 bases, with 13 bases separating them.

This sequence joins TRBV14 and TRBJ1-3; D gene ambiguous. Germline-derived CDR1 and CDR2 are SGHDN and FVKESK. The V end was cut by 1 base, the J end by 4 bases, with 14 bases between. The CDR3 is 16 amino acids. CDR3 amino acids: CASSQVRQSSGNTIYF. The CDR3 coding sequence is TGTGCCAGCAGCCAAGTCAGGCAAAGTTCGGGAAACACCATATATTTT.

A remark on this clone: An end of the junction does not agree with germline; a read error may underlie this. J is TRBJ2-7 and V is TRBV11-2; the match to TRBD2 covers 10 bases. The CDR3 runs to 15 residues. CDR1 is SGHAT and CDR2 is FQNNGV in the germline V gene. CDR3 coding DNA: TGTGCCGGCAGCCGCACACTAGCGGGAAGGTACGAGCAGTACTTC. It codes for CAGSRTLAGRYEQYF.

This clone was observed many times. V gene TRBV9 combines with J gene TRBJ2-2; 7 bases line up with TRBD2. CDR1 and CDR2 from the germline V gene are SGDLS and YYNGEE. With V trimmed by 2 bases and J by 3 bases, 16 bases remained unmatched. The length of the CDR3 is 19 residues. DNA for the CDR3: TGTGCCAGCAGCGTTGGGCGAGGGAGGGCCCTCGAGCACACCGGGGAGCTGTTTTTT. Its translation is CASSVGRGRALEHTGELFF.

V usage is TRBV7-2 and J usage is TRBJ2-7, with D hard to call. CDR3 size: 16 residues. V was trimmed by 1 base and J by 0 bases, leaving 13 bases between them. CDR1 is SGHTA and CDR2 is FQGNSA in the germline V gene. Here the CDR3 DNA reads TGTGCCAGCAGCTTAGTAGTTGGCAGGTCCTCCTACGAGCAGTACTTC. Its protein product is CASSLVVGRSSYEQYF.

This clone was seen more than once but under ten times. Other DNA sequences in this sample translate to the same CDR3. The V and J genes are TRBV11-2 and TRBJ2-7; D gene unclear. V was pared by 5 bases and J by 3 bases, with 2 bases between. In germline, CDR1 is SGHAT, CDR2 FQNNGV. The CDR3 runs 10 residues. The CDR3 here is CASSLYEQYF. DNA for the CDR3: TGTGCCAGCAGCCTCTACGAGCAGTACTTC.

The chain joins TRBV6-5 to TRBJ1-4, with D possibly being TRBD1 (6 bases). This CDR3 has 13 amino acids. The germline V and J ends were trimmed by 6 bases and 7 bases, with 12 bases remaining between them. Per germline, CDR1 MNHEY and CDR2 SVGAGI. CDR3 coding DNA: TGTGCCAGCAGGGGGGGGCCTTCTGAAAAACTGTTTTTT. Its translation is CASRGGPSEKLFF.

This clone was detected a few times. This chain links TRBV28 with TRBJ2-2; D perhaps matches TRBD1 (7 bases). With 6 bases removed from V and 6 bases from J, the gap between germline ends came to 20 bases. This CDR3 contains 16 residues. Germline V gives CDR1 MDHEN, CDR2 SYDVKM. The CDR3 nucleotides are TGTGCCAGCAGGGACGGGAAGACAGGGACTGCCGGGGAGCTGTTTTTT. Amino acids: CASRDGKTGTAGELFF.

The gene calls are TRBV9 and TRBJ2-7, with 8 bases identical to TRBD1. The CDR3 totals 14 residues. CDR1 is SGDLS and CDR2 is YYNGEE in the germline V gene. Trimming took 2 bases from V and 3 from J; bases not matched to a gene: 4. DNA of the CDR3: TGTGCCAGCAGCGTCAGAGACAGGGGCTACGAGCAGTACTTC. This encodes CASSVRDRGYEQYF. The full variable domain, completed using reference TRBV9 and TRBJ2-7, is DSGVTQTPKHLITATGQRVTLRCSPRSGDLSVYWYQQSLDQGLQFLIQYYNGEERAKGNILERFSAQQFPDLHSELNLSSLELGDSALYFCASSVRDRGYEQYFGPGTRLTVT.

As to this clone: The same CDR3 arises from other DNA sequences in this sample as well. This chain connects TRBV7-9 to TRBJ2-5; perhaps TRBD2 as D (6 bases). V lost 1 base and J lost 4, with 7 bases in between. This CDR3 region has 13 residues. The V gene's germline CDR1 is SEHNR and CDR2 FQNEAQ (reference sequence). As DNA, the CDR3 is TGTGCCAGCAGCTTAGTGGGGGGAGAGACCCAGTACTTC. As protein: CASSLVGGETQYF.

Of note for this clone: The sample carries other DNA sequences with the same CDR3. The chain recombines TRBV18 with TRBJ2-2; 9 bases fit TRBD1. V lost 2 bases and J lost 3; bases outside the gene matches: 1. The CDR3 totals 15 residues. Per germline, CDR1 KGHSH and CDR2 LQKENI. Here the CDR3 DNA reads TGTGCCAGCTCACCAAGGACAGGGGACACCGGGGAGCTGTTTTTT. Protein sequence: CASSPRTGDTGELFF. Full variable domain (outside the CDR3, taken from reference TRBV18 and TRBJ2-2): NAGVMQNPRHLVRRRGQEARLRCSPMKGHSHVYWYRQLPEEGLKFMVYLQKENIIDESGMPKERFSAEFPKEGPSILRIQQVVRGDSAAYFCASSPRTGDTGELFFGEGSRLTVL.

This sequence joins TRBV9 and TRBJ1-3, with 11 bases fitting TRBD1. Trimming at V came to 0 bases and at J to 8 bases, leaving 1 base not matched to a gene. Germline CDR1 and CDR2: SGDLS and YYNGEE. The CDR3 extends over 14 amino acids. CDR3 in DNA: TGTGCCAGCAGCGTAGCGGGACAGGGGGACACCATATATTTT. This sequence encodes CASSVAGQGDTIYF.

Turning to this clone: Other DNA sequences within the sample encode an identical CDR3. This chain joins TRBV18 and TRBJ2-7; D call uncertain. The CDR3 is made up of 13 amino acids. Between the trimmed V and J ends, which lost 0 bases and 0 bases, there was a span of 3 bases. Looked up from germline, CDR1 is KGHSH and CDR2 is LQKENI. CDR3 amino acids: CASSPPSSYEQYF. CDR3 nucleotides: TGTGCCAGCTCACCACCGAGCTCCTACGAGCAGTACTTC.

The gene calls are TRBV5-1 and TRBJ1-2; 9 nucleotides line up with TRBD1. Trimming removed 6 bases from V and 2 bases from J; junction bases left unmatched: 5. The CDR3 runs to 14 residues. Per the germline V gene, CDR1 is SGHRS and CDR2 is YFSETQ. CDR3 bases: TGCGCCAGCATCCCAGGGACAGGGAACTATGGCTACACCTTC. Translation gives CASIPGTGNYGYTF.

The gene calls are TRBV10-2 and TRBJ1-2; D is unresolved. Germline-derived CDR1 and CDR2 are WSHSY and SAAADI. This CDR3 has 13 residues. The V gene lost 2 bases and the J gene lost 0 bases, with 4 bases spanning the gap. The CDR3 nucleotides read TGCGCCAGCAGTGAGCCGGCTAACTATGGCTACACCTTC. Its protein product is CASSEPANYGYTF.